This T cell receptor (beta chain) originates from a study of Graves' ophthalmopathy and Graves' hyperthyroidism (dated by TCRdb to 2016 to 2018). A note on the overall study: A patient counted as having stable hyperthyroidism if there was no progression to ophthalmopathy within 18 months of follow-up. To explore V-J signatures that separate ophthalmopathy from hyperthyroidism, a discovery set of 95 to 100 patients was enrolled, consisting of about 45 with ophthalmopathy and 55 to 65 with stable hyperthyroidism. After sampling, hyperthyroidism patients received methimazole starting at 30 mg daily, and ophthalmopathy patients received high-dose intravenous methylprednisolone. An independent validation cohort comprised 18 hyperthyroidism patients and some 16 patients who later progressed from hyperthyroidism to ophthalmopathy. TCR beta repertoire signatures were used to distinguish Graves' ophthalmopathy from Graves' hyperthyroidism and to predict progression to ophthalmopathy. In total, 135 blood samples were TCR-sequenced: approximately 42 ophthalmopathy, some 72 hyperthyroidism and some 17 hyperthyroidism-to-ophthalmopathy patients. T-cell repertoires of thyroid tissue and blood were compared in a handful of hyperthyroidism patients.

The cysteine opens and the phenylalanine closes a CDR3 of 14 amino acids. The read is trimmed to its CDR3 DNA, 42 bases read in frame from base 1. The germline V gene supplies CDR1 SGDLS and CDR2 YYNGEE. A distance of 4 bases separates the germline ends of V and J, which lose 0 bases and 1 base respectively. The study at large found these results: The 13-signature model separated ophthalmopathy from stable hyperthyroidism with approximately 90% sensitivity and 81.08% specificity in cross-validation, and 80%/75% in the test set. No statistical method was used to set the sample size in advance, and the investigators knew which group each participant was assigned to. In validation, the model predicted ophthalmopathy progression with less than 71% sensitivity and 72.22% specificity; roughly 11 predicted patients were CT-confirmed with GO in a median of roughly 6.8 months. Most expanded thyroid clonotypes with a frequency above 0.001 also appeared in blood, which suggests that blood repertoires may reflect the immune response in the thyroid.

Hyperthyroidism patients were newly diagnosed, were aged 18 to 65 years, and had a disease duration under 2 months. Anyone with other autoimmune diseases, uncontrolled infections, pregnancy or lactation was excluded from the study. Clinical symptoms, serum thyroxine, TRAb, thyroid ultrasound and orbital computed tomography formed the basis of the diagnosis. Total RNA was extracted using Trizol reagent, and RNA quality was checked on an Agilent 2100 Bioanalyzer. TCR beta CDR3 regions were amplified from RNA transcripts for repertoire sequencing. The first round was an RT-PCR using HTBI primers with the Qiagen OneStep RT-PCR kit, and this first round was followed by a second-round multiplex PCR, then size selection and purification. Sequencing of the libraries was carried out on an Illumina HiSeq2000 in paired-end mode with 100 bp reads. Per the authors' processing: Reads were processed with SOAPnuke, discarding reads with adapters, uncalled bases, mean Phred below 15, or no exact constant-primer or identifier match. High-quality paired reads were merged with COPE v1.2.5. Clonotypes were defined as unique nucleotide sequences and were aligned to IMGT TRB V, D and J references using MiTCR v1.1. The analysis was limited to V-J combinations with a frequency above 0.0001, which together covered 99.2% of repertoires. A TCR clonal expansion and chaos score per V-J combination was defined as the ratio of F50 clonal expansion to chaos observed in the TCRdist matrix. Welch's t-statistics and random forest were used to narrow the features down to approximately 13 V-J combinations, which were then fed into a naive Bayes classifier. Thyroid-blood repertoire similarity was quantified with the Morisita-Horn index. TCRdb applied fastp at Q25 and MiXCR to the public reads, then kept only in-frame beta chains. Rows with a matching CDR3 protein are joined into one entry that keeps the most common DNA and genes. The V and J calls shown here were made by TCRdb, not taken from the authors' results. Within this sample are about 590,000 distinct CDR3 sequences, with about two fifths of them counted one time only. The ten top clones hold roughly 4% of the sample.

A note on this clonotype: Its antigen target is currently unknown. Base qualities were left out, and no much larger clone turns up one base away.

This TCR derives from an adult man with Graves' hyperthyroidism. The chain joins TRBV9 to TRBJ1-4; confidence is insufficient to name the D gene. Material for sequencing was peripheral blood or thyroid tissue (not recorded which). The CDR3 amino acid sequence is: CASSVGVTNEKLFF. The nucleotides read TGTGCCAGCAGCGTAGGGGTAACTAATGAAAAACTGTTTTTT.